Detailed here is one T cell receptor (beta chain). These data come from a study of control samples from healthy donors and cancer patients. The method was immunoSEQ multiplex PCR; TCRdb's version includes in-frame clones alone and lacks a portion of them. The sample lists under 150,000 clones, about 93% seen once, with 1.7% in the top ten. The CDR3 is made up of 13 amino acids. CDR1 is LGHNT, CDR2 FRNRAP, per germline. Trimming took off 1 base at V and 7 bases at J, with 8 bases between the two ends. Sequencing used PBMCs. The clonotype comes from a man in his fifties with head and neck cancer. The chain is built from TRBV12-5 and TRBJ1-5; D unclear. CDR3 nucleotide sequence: TGTGCTAGTGGTTTGGGGGGTACGCAGCCCCAGCATTTT. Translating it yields CASGLGGTQPQHF.